These 30 T cell receptor beta chains were all obtained from the same sample, sequenced in a study of blood T cells in healthy people across ages. Then a second PCR, running about 6 to 12 cycles, was carried out with a sample-barcoded 5' primer and a J-beta primer mix. TCRdb analysed the 5' RACE reads with MiXCR anew, one entry per CDR3 protein. This table holds around 1.7 million distinct CDR3 sequences, about 28% found once. The sequencing sample was made of blood. All receptors derive from a woman younger than 45 in good health.

V gene TRBV12-3 or TRBV12-4 combines with J gene TRBJ2-5; TRBD1 is a possible D gene (6 bases). V shed 4 bases and J shed 12 bases, with 18 bases lying between them. The CDR3 length is 13 residues. The CDR3 DNA sequence: TGTGCCAGCAGTTCCTTCGACAGGTCCGAGAAGTACTTC. This translates into CASSSFDRSEKYF.

This clonotype was counted only a few times. The V gene is TRBV29-1, the J gene TRBJ1-1, with D perhaps TRBD1 (5 bases). The germline V and J ends were trimmed by 5 bases and 1 base, with 11 bases remaining between them. CDR1 and CDR2 (germline): SQVTM, ANQGSEA. The CDR3 contains 13 residues. This CDR3 is CSVMGLRNTEAFF. CDR3 DNA: TGCAGCGTTATGGGGCTAAGGAACACTGAAGCTTTCTTT.

The chain couples TRBV24-1 to TRBJ2-7; D is perhaps TRBD2 (6 bases). CDR3 length: 13 amino acids. CDR1 is KGHDR, CDR2 SFDVKD, per germline. The V end lost 3 bases, the J end lost 5 bases, and 10 bases lay between the germline ends. CDR3 sequence (DNA): TGTGCCACCAGTGATAAGGGGAGGAACGAGCAGTACTTC. Translation: CATSDKGRNEQYF.

This clonotype was seen a few times. This chain connects TRBV7-9 to TRBJ1-2; D may be TRBD1 (6 bases). The V and J ends lost 0 bases and 12 bases respectively, with 11 bases between them. The CDR3 spans 12 residues. CDR1 is SEHNR and CDR2 is FQNEAQ in the germline V gene (reference sequence). This chain's CDR3 is CASSLAPQGNTF. The CDR3 DNA sequence: TGTGCCAGCAGCTTAGCGCCCCAGGGGAACACCTTC.

V and J are TRBV6-2 or TRBV6-3 and TRBJ1-1, with D perhaps TRBD1 (5 bases). V dropped 2 bases and J dropped 1 base, with 17 bases sitting between them. Germline V gene data show CDR1 as MNHEY and CDR2 as SVGEGT. The CDR3 runs to 17 residues. The CDR3 DNA follows: TGTGCCAGCAGTTACCGACCTTTTTCGGGGCGGAACACTGAAGCTTTCTTT. Translating it yields CASSYRPFSGRNTEAFF.

This clonotype was observed a handful of times. The J gene is TRBJ2-1, the V gene TRBV20-1; 9 bases are a match to TRBD2. Unmatched junction bases numbered 10, after V lost 4 bases and J lost 6 bases. This CDR3 spans 15 amino acids. Per the germline V gene, CDR1 is DFQATT and CDR2 is SNEGSKA (reference sequence). In nucleotides, the CDR3 is TGCAGTGCTATCCGCGGGGGGGCCTTGAGCAATGAGCAGTTCTTC. Translation gives CSAIRGGALSNEQFF.

This chain uses TRBV2 with TRBJ2-1; perhaps D is TRBD1 or TRBD2 (5 bases each). The CDR3 covers 13 residues. Looked up from germline, CDR1 is SNHLY and CDR2 is FYNNEI. V lost 7 bases and J lost 9, with 16 bases in between. CDR3 protein: CASKRADSGEQFF. The CDR3 DNA is TGTGCCAGCAAGCGCGCCGACAGCGGTGAGCAGTTCTTC.

The genes are TRBV4-1 and TRBJ2-5; a weak D match, TRBD1 (6 bases). The CDR3 length is 13 residues. V shed 6 bases and J shed 11 bases, with 19 bases lying between them. The germline V gene has CDR1 MGHRA and CDR2 YSYEKL. The CDR3: CASSLYKQGEQYF. The CDR3 DNA follows: TGCGCCAGCAGTCTTTATAAACAGGGAGAGCAGTACTTC.

This clonotype has just a few counts. This chain joins TRBV12-3 or TRBV12-4 and TRBJ2-2, with a weak D call TRBD2 (6 bases). V lost 3 bases and J 2 bases, leaving 16 bases between the germline ends. CDR3 length equals 17 residues. The CDR3, as DNA: TGTGCCAGCAGTTTCACAGGAGGGACCAGAAACACCGGGGAGCTGTTTTTT. Amino acid sequence: CASSFTGGTRNTGELFF.

In this sample, this clonotype turned up a few times. This chain joins TRBV7-9 and TRBJ1-3, with D possibly being TRBD1 (5 bases). V was clipped by 5 bases and J by 4 bases, with 12 bases between them. Germline loops: CDR1 SEHNR, CDR2 FQNEAQ (reference sequence). This CDR3 is 14 amino acids long. As DNA, the CDR3 is TGTGCCAGCAGCGAGGGACTGCAGGGAAACACCATATATTTT. Amino acids: CASSEGLQGNTIYF. The variable domain in full, with the rest retrieved from reference TRBV7-9 and TRBJ1-3, is DTGVSQNPRHKITKRGQNVTFRCDPISEHNRLYWYRQTLGQGPEFLTYFQNEAQLEKSRLLSDRFSAERPKGSFSTLEIQRTEQGDSAMYLCASSEGLQGNTIYFGEGSWLTVV.

This clonotype was recorded a few times. The rearrangement links TRBV12-3 or TRBV12-4 to TRBJ2-1, with a possible D match to TRBD2 (6 bases). This CDR3 comprises 15 residues. With 5 bases removed from V and 2 bases from J, the gap between germline ends came to 13 bases. DNA of the CDR3: TGTGCCAGCAGTCCTCAGCGGGTAGCCTACAATGAGCAGTTCTTC. The encoded protein is CASSPQRVAYNEQFF.

This clonotype has only a few counts. The chain carries TRBV5-6 and TRBJ1-2; 7 bases line up with TRBD1. This CDR3 has 14 residues. Germline CDR1 reads SGHDT; CDR2 reads YYEEEE. Trimming at V came to 0 bases and at J to 6 bases, leaving 5 bases not matched to a gene. CDR3 in amino acids: CASSLDVGTDGYTF. CDR3 DNA: TGTGCCAGCAGCTTGGACGTTGGGACAGATGGCTACACCTTC.

The chain employs TRBV12-3 or TRBV12-4 and TRBJ2-1; D unclear. This CDR3 contains 12 residues. The V and J ends lost 4 bases and 9 bases respectively, with 10 bases between them. CDR3 nucleotides: TGTGCCAGCAGTTCCCGGGCGGTTGAGCAGTTCTTC. Translating it yields CASSSRAVEQFF.

The chain carries TRBV7-6 and TRBJ2-5, with D perhaps TRBD2 (6 bases). The CDR3 totals 12 residues. Trimming took off 6 bases at V and 5 bases at J, with 10 bases between the two ends. Germline V lookup: CDR1 SGHVS, CDR2 FNYEAQ. Here the CDR3 reads CASSGLMETQYF. The CDR3 nucleotides read TGTGCCAGCAGTGGACTAATGGAGACCCAGTACTTC.

This clonotype has ten or more counts. A read error may produce the germline difference seen at one junction end. V is TRBV4-3 and J is TRBJ1-1, with D maybe TRBD1 (5 bases). The CDR3 contains 14 residues. From germline, CDR1 is LGHNA and CDR2 YSLEER. CDR3 coding DNA: TGTGCCAGCAGCCAAGGGACGGTGAACACTGAAGCTTTCTTT. This codes for CASSQGTVNTEAFF.

The genes are TRBV20-1 and TRBJ2-2; TRBD1 or TRBD2 may be the D gene (5 bases each). Germline V gene sequence: CDR1 DFQATT, CDR2 SNEGSKA (reference sequence). CDR3 size: 14 residues. Trimming left V 0 bases short and J 7 bases short, with 12 bases between. The CDR3: CSARDLRDGGELFF. DNA of the CDR3: TGCAGTGCTAGAGATCTCAGGGACGGCGGGGAGCTGTTTTTT.

This chain links TRBV4-3 with TRBJ2-5; 9 nucleotides align to TRBD2. The CDR3 totals 16 residues. The ends lost 0 bases at V and 5 bases at J; junction bases unmatched: 7. The V gene's germline CDR1 is LGHNA and CDR2 YSLEER. CDR3 region: CASSQDWGLAPETQYF. CDR3 bases: TGCGCCAGCAGCCAAGATTGGGGACTAGCCCCCGAGACCCAGTACTTC.

This clonotype occurred many times. This chain links TRBV10-3 with TRBJ2-5, with 8 bases matching TRBD2. V shed 6 bases and J 1 base; nucleotides not matched to a gene: 7. This CDR3 spans 15 amino acids. CDR1 and CDR2 (germline): ENHRY, SYGVKD. The CDR3 region is CAIRGGAGGQETQYF. CDR3 bases: TGTGCCATCAGGGGAGGCGCGGGGGGCCAAGAGACCCAGTACTTC.

V usage is TRBV12-3 or TRBV12-4 and J usage is TRBJ2-6; D may match TRBD1 or TRBD2 (5 bases each). V was trimmed by 2 bases and J by 13 bases, leaving 15 bases between them. This CDR3 comprises 14 residues. CDR3 sequence (DNA): TGTGCCAGCAGTTTAAGGTATAGGGACCGAGTCCTGACTTTC. Its protein product is CASSLRYRDRVLTF.

With regard to this clonotype: Because the CDR3 is missing its conserved closing phenylalanine or tryptophan, this is likely a read error. The chain carries TRBV5-1 and TRBJ2-5; D is ambiguous. This CDR3 is built from 14 residues. The germline CDR1 and CDR2 sequences are SGHRS and YFSETQ. CDR3 sequence (DNA): TGCGCCAGCAGCTTGGCCCTAAACCAAGAGGCCCAGTACATC. The encoded protein is CASSLALNQEAQYI.

There are many counts of this clonotype. The V gene is TRBV27, the J gene TRBJ2-1; 9 bases map to TRBD2. V was pared by 1 base and J by 9 bases, with 10 bases of the junction left unmatched. The CDR3 totals 16 residues. Per the germline V gene, CDR1 is MNHEY and CDR2 is SMNVEV (reference sequence). The CDR3 DNA follows: TGTGCCAGCAGTTTATTGGGCGGGAGGGACGATGTTGAGCAGTTCTTC. Its translation is CASSLLGGRDDVEQFF.

The rearrangement uses TRBV12-3 or TRBV12-4 and TRBJ1-6; a weak D match, TRBD1 (5 bases). This CDR3 region has 14 residues. Trimming stripped 7 bases from V and 6 bases from J, with 13 bases between. The CDR3 region has the DNA TGTGCCAGCACCCTGGGACCGTCTAATTCACCCCTCCACTTT. Its protein product is CASTLGPSNSPLHF.

This clonotype was counted a few times. The chain combines TRBV4-1 with TRBJ2-5; D is undetermined. This CDR3 has 16 amino acids. The V gene's germline CDR1 is MGHRA and CDR2 YSYEKL. Trimming removed 1 base from V and 2 bases from J, with 14 bases in between. The CDR3: CASSQGGMALQETQYF. The CDR3 DNA follows: TGCGCCAGCAGCCAAGGTGGAATGGCCCTTCAAGAGACCCAGTACTTC.

This clonotype was counted at least ten times. V usage is TRBV6-5 and J usage is TRBJ2-5, with a tentative D call TRBD2 (6 bases). V lost 6 bases and J 1 base, leaving 12 bases between the germline ends. The CDR3 contains 14 residues. Germline V gene lookup returns CDR1 MNHEY and CDR2 SVGAGI. CDR3 DNA: TGTGCCAGCAGACGACCGGGACTCCAAGAGACCCAGTACTTC. This translates into CASRRPGLQETQYF.

Only a few counts were recorded for this clonotype. This rearrangement joins TRBV20-1 to TRBJ1-1; D is perhaps TRBD1 (5 bases). The ends were cut back, 6 bases at V and 0 bases at J, with 14 bases in the middle. Germline V gene data show CDR1 as DFQATT and CDR2 as SNEGSKA (reference sequence). The CDR3 is 14 residues long. This chain's CDR3 is CSATLTALNTEAFF. The CDR3 DNA reads TGCAGTGCCACATTGACAGCGTTGAACACTGAAGCTTTCTTT.

The J gene is TRBJ2-4, the V gene TRBV29-1, with no clear D. Trimming removed 5 bases from V and 13 bases from J, with 21 bases in between. There are 13 residues in the CDR3. Germline lookup yields CDR1 SQVTM and CDR2 ANQGSEA. The CDR3 reads CSVRVINYNEQYF. The CDR3 nucleotides read TGCAGCGTTCGGGTTATTAATTACAATGAGCAGTACTTC.

The chain joins TRBV3-1 to TRBJ1-2; D is possibly TRBD1 (6 bases). The CDR3 consists of 15 residues. V was clipped by 0 bases and J by 3 bases, with 11 bases between them. Germline CDR1 reads LGHDT; CDR2 reads YNNKEL (reference sequence). This chain's CDR3 is CASSQDNREDYGYTF. CDR3 coding DNA: TGTGCCAGCAGCCAAGACAACAGGGAGGACTATGGCTACACCTTC.

This clonotype appeared many times. The chain is built from TRBV7-2 and TRBJ2-4, with 8 bases matching TRBD2. The V gene end was trimmed by 1 base and the J gene end by 6 bases; junction bases not matched to a gene: 8. This CDR3 region has 16 residues. Germline lookup yields CDR1 SGHTA and CDR2 FQGNSA. CDR3 sequence reads: CASSLDPLAGGNIQYF. For the CDR3, the DNA is TGTGCCAGCAGCTTAGATCCCCTAGCGGGCGGAAACATTCAGTACTTC.

The chain links TRBV5-1 to TRBJ2-3, with TRBD2 matching 9 bases. V lost 2 bases to trimming and J lost 2 bases; unmatched junction nucleotides: 9. The CDR3 contains 17 residues. Germline CDR1 SGHRS, CDR2 YFSETQ. The CDR3 sequence is CASSLNLAGATTDTQYF. Here the CDR3 DNA reads TGCGCCAGCAGCTTAAATTTAGCGGGAGCGACCACAGATACGCAGTATTTT.

This clonotype occurred once. The V gene is TRBV7-3, the J gene TRBJ2-3, with 9 bases fitting TRBD2. From germline, CDR1 is SGHTA and CDR2 FQGTGA. The CDR3 runs to 17 residues. Trimming removed 5 bases from V and 0 bases from J; junction bases left unmatched: 9. CDR3: CASSPRVAGVSTDTQYF. CDR3 DNA: TGTGCCAGCAGCCCGCGGGTAGCGGGGGTTAGCACAGATACGCAGTATTTT.